The rows below give T cell receptor beta chains drawn from one sample of a study of blood T cell repertoires in COVID-19. Assay: immunoSEQ multiplex PCR; the TCRdb copy retains only in-frame clones and omits some. The profile shows 220,000 or so clones, 80% to 85% of them singletons. Sequenced input: PBMCs or T cells enriched from blood (not recorded which). These receptor sequences come from a woman between 40 and 50 years old who had recovered from COVID-19. The conserved cysteine and the conserved F or W are not part of the CDR3 here. Not all rows give a size; the values are once, few, many and, for expanded clones, a class.

J gene	clone size	V gene	CDR3 protein
TRBJ2-2	few	TRBV27	ASKLGGGITGELF
TRBJ2-2	-	TRBV24-1	ATSAPGTGPGELF
TRBJ2-1	-	TRBV5-1	ASSLYVVGGHNEQF
TRBJ1-5	-	TRBV7-2	ASSLSGIGNQPQH
TRBJ2-4	-	TRBV15	ATSSPPTSGRNIQY
TRBJ1-2	-	TRBV19	ASSPIGQTNYGYT
TRBJ1-4	few	TRBV7-9	ASSLGQDKLF
TRBJ2-3	-	TRBV7-3	ASSASGRAGDTQY
TRBJ1-6	-	TRBV15	ATRQDRYNSPLH
TRBJ2-1	-	TRBV9	ASSVDFQGNEQF
TRBJ2-3	-	TRBV5-5	ASSPLSLAGVTDTQY
TRBJ2-1	-	TRBV7-2	ASSLAGLAANYNEQF
TRBJ2-2	-	TRBV19	ASSAGVGPTGELF
TRBJ2-1	-	TRBV2	ASSESWRAEQF
TRBJ2-1	-	TRBV28	ASSLLAGVVNEQF
TRBJ1-6	few	TRBV7-2	ATANRRNSPLH
TRBJ1-5	-	TRBV9	ASSETGHSNQPQH
TRBJ1-2	-	TRBV7-3	ASSPQARGISVIGYT
TRBJ2-4	-	TRBV29-1	SGGTAKNIQY
TRBJ1-4	few	TRBV27	ASRPGQAHEKLF
TRBJ1-2	-	TRBV24-1	ATSDSDRGGYT
TRBJ2-2	-	TRBV6-5	ASSGLDTGELF